One T cell receptor (beta chain) is described in this entry. From the 5' RACE reads, TCRdb called clonotypes with MiXCR, one entry per CDR3 protein. Among 85,000 to 100,000 distinct CDR3 sequences, 15% to 20% were seen once, and the ten largest hold 6.2%. The J segment lost 2 bases and the V segment lost 6 bases, leaving 3 bases of the junction unmatched. The CDR3 totals 13 residues. CDR1 and CDR2 from the germline V gene are SGHNT and YYREEE (reference sequence). The data belong to a study of T cells of healthy individuals. The receptor was derived from a human donor in good health. The chain employs TRBV5-4 and TRBJ2-5; 8 bases map to TRBD1. The CDR3 reads CASNWDRQETQYF. CDR3 bases: TGTGCCAGCAACTGGGACAGGCAAGAGACCCAGTACTTC.